The 29 T cell receptor beta chains presented below share a single source sample, sequenced in a study of breast tumors, draining lymph nodes, adjacent tissues. Breast cancer patients provided tissue from their axillary draining lymph nodes. MiXCR, applied by TCRdb to the multiplex PCR reads, yields one record per CDR3 protein. The sample records 100,000 or so distinct CDR3 sequences, 21% being singletons. The source material was axillary lymph node tissue. The origin of the receptors is a female donor with breast cancer. Some clones in this sample may be carry-over from other donors' samples.

About this clonotype itself: With a much larger clone just one base away, this may be a read error. V and J are TRBV3-1 and TRBJ2-7; D gene ambiguous. Germline CDR1 and CDR2: LGHDT and YNNKEL (reference sequence). The CDR3 is made up of 13 amino acids. In DNA, the CDR3 is TGTTCCAGCAGCCAAGACCCCTCCTACGAGCAGTACTTC. Its protein product is CSSSQDPSYEQYF.

The genes are TRBV28 and TRBJ1-6, with a weak D call TRBD1 (5 bases). Germline V gene data show CDR1 as MDHEN and CDR2 as SYDVKM. The CDR3 length is 19 residues. V was trimmed by 3 bases and J by 8 bases, leaving 26 bases between them. The CDR3 coding sequence is TGTGCCAGCAGTTTGGGCCGATTTTGGGCAGGGAAAAAATATTCACCCCTCCACTTT. Translated: CASSLGRFWAGKKYSPLHF.

In this sample, this clonotype turned up many times. V gene TRBV20-1 combines with J gene TRBJ2-7; 8 bases are a match to TRBD1. The CDR3 contains 14 residues. The trim removed 6 bases at V and 6 bases at J, leaving 13 bases unmatched. Germline assignment: CDR1 DFQATT and CDR2 SNEGSKA (reference sequence). In nucleotides, the CDR3 is TGCAGTGCGAAGGAGGGGACAGGCCGGGGCGAGCAGTACTTC. This codes for CSAKEGTGRGEQYF.

Comment on this clonotype: This may arise from a read error, as a much more abundant clone is one base away. The rearrangement uses TRBV6-6 and TRBJ2-1; the D call may be TRBD1 or TRBD2 (5 bases each). V lost 8 bases and J 9 bases, leaving 11 bases between the germline ends. The CDR3 extends over 11 amino acids. Germline V gene lookup returns CDR1 MNHNY and CDR2 SVGAGI (reference sequence). CDR3 in amino acids: CASGAGSEQFF. The CDR3 region has the DNA TGTGCCAGCGGGGCGGGCAGTGAGCAGTTCTTC.

This clonotype was recorded many times. The chain is built from TRBV4-1 and TRBJ2-7; TRBD2 aligns across 10 bases. The CDR3 has 15 amino acids. The V segment lost 5 bases and the J segment 2 bases; nucleotides outside the gene matches: 6. CDR1 is MGHRA and CDR2 is YSYEKL in the germline V gene. CDR3 nucleotide sequence: TGCGCCAGCAGCTACGAAGGACTAGCGGCCTACGAGCAGTACTTC. Translated, it gives CASSYEGLAAYEQYF.

This clonotype was seen many times. The V gene is TRBV12-3 or TRBV12-4, the J gene TRBJ1-2, with 7 bases matching TRBD1. The CDR3 loop spans 13 amino acids. Trimming took 8 bases from V and 4 from J; bases not matched to a gene: 7. CDR3 loop: CASARDRVYGYTF. The DNA of the CDR3 is TGTGCCAGCGCCAGAGACAGGGTCTATGGCTACACCTTC.

The table lists this clonotype with many counts. V and J are TRBV20-1 and TRBJ2-7; D not certain. The CDR3 has 13 residues. V shed 1 base and J shed 4 bases, with 11 bases lying between them. Germline loops: CDR1 DFQATT, CDR2 SNEGSKA (reference sequence). Here the CDR3 reads CSARGLESYEQYF. CDR3 nucleotides: TGCAGTGCTAGAGGTTTGGAGTCATACGAGCAGTACTTC.

This clonotype was counted many times. The genes are TRBV5-1 and TRBJ2-5; TRBD2 matches 10 bases. CDR1 and CDR2 (germline): SGHRS, YFSETQ. The CDR3 is 18 residues long. With V trimmed by 0 bases and J by 4 bases, 12 bases remained unmatched. This CDR3 reads CASSLAASGSFWGETQYF. The CDR3 DNA reads as TGCGCCAGCAGCTTGGCCGCTAGCGGGAGTTTTTGGGGAGAGACCCAGTACTTC.

The CDR3 region has the DNA TGTGCCAGCAGTTTCCGCCGCCGGGGAGTGGGAGCCCAGCATTTT. It yields the protein CASSFRRRGVGAQHF. The chain links TRBV28 to TRBJ1-5; D is ambiguous. Deletions cut 3 bases from V and 11 bases from J, with 20 bases between. The germline V gene encodes CDR1 MDHEN and CDR2 SYDVKM. The CDR3 extends over 15 amino acids. The full variable domain, its missing parts supplied by reference TRBV28 and TRBJ1-5, is DVKVTQSSRYLVKRTGEKVFLECVQDMDHENMFWYRQDPGLGLRLIYFSYDVKMKEKGDIPEGYSVSREKKERFSLILESASTNQTSMYLCASSFRRRGVGAQHFGDGTRLSIL.

Comments on this clonotype: A much more abundant neighbour one base away suggests this may be a read error. The V call is TRBV5-1, the J call TRBJ2-2; 8 bases fit TRBD1. V shed 3 bases, J shed 3 bases, and the junction held 7 bases outside the gene matches. This CDR3 region has 16 residues. Germline V CDR1 and CDR2: SGHRS, YFSETQ. CDR3 nucleotides: TGCGCCAGCAGCTCACAGGGGGGAACGGACACCGGGGAGCTGTTTTTT. This translates into CASSSQGGTDTGELFF.

This clonotype was observed many times. The rearrangement uses TRBV4-1 and TRBJ2-3; D ambiguous. Between the trimmed V and J ends, which lost 0 bases and 0 bases, there was a span of 7 bases. The CDR3 consists of 15 residues. CDR1 MGHRA and CDR2 YSYEKL come from the germline V gene. This CDR3 reads CASSQEFSSTDTQYF. The DNA for the CDR3 is TGCGCCAGCAGCCAAGAATTCTCCAGCACAGATACGCAGTATTTT.

This clonotype was counted ten times or more. The rearrangement uses TRBV6-1 and TRBJ1-2; no clear D gene. The germline V gene encodes CDR1 MNHNS and CDR2 SASEGT. V was clipped by 2 bases and J by 8 bases, with 6 bases between them. The CDR3 spans 11 residues. The CDR3 protein is CASSEWLGYTF. Written as DNA, the CDR3 is TGTGCCAGCAGTGAATGGCTAGGCTACACCTTC.

This chain uses TRBV5-1 with TRBJ1-1; D ambiguous. Per the germline V gene, CDR1 is SGHRS and CDR2 is YFSETQ. The CDR3 sequence is 12 residues long. Deletions cut 1 base from V and 7 bases from J, with 8 bases between. The DNA for the CDR3 is TGCGCCAGCAGCTTGACTCAGAATGAAGCTTTCTTT. Its protein product is CASSLTQNEAFF.

Note on this clonotype: One end of the junction fails to match germline, which may point to a read error. The CDR3 region is CSASYPNNERFF. The CDR3 DNA reads as TGTAGTGCTAGTTACCCTAACAATGAGCGGTTCTTC. The genes are TRBV20-1 and TRBJ2-1, with no clear D. The CDR3 extends over 12 amino acids. Germline V gene sequence: CDR1 DFQATT, CDR2 SNEGSKA (reference sequence).

In this sample, this clonotype turned up many times. The V call is TRBV12-3 or TRBV12-4, the J call TRBJ2-1; the match to TRBD2 covers 14 bases. CDR3 length equals 14 residues. Losses at the gene ends were 6 bases for V and 13 bases for J; bases not matched to a gene: 8. The CDR3 nucleotides read TGTGCCAGCAGGACCGGGACTAGCGGGAGTCGACAGTTCTTC. It is translated as CASRTGTSGSRQFF.

To note about this clonotype: A single base separates this from a much larger clone, so it may be a read error. This rearrangement joins TRBV7-3 to TRBJ2-3, with D possibly being TRBD2 (5 bases). CDR1 and CDR2 from the germline V gene are SGHTA and FQGTGA. Trimming shortened V by 5 bases and J by 1 base, and 10 bases separated the two germline ends. The CDR3 loop spans 14 amino acids. As DNA, the CDR3 is TGTGCCAGCAGCAAAAGGACTCGCACAGATACGCAGTATTTT. This translates into CASSKRTRTDTQYF.

This clonotype was detected only a few times. The CDR3 DNA follows: TGTGCCAGCAGTACAGGGGGCGCCGGCACCGGGGAGCTGTTTTTT. It specifies CASSTGGAGTGELFF. The chain employs TRBV6-6 and TRBJ2-2; TRBD1 matches 9 bases. The ends lost 5 bases at V and 4 bases at J; junction bases unmatched: 5. This CDR3 is built from 15 residues. CDR1 MNHNY and CDR2 SVGAGI come from the germline V gene (reference sequence).

This clonotype was observed a few times. The chain recombines TRBV10-3 with TRBJ2-6; D is tentatively TRBD1 or TRBD2 (6 bases each). Trimming shortened V by 5 bases and J by 2 bases, and 10 bases separated the two germline ends. Germline V gene sequence: CDR1 ENHRY, CDR2 SYGVKD. This CDR3 spans 15 amino acids. The CDR3 loop reads CAISKRGAGANVLTF. CDR3 DNA sequence: TGTGCCATCAGTAAAAGGGGGGCTGGGGCCAACGTCCTGACTTTC.

There are a few counts of this clonotype. The chain couples TRBV6-9 to TRBJ1-4; D may be TRBD1 (6 bases). The CDR3 covers 18 residues. V was shortened by 4 bases and J by 8 bases, with 26 bases between the two germline ends. Germline lookup yields CDR1 MNHGY and CDR2 SVAAGI. The CDR3 coding sequence is TGTGCCAGCAGTTGCACAGGGTTGGAGTCCTTACCGGGGGAAAAACTGTTTTTT. Translating it yields CASSCTGLESLPGEKLFF.

The chain employs TRBV6-5 and TRBJ1-6; TRBD1 agrees at 8 bases. Germline V gene lookup returns CDR1 MNHEY and CDR2 SVGAGI. The CDR3 is made up of 13 amino acids. V lost 6 bases and J lost 8; bases outside the gene matches: 3. CDR3 DNA sequence: TGTGCCAGCAGCGGACAGGGTCATTCACCCCTCCACTTT. Translated, it gives CASSGQGHSPLHF.

Note on this clonotype: An end of the junction does not agree with germline; a read error may underlie this. The chain joins TRBV5-4 to TRBJ2-5, with D possibly being TRBD1 or TRBD2 (6 bases each). The CDR3 has 15 residues. CDR1 and CDR2 from the germline V gene are SGHNT and YYREEE (reference sequence). In DNA form, the CDR3 reads TGTGCCAGCAGCTCGGACGGGGGCTCTCAAGAGGCCCAGTACTTC. Translating it yields CASSSDGGSQEAQYF.

This clonotype was found many times. This chain uses TRBV2 with TRBJ2-7; D is unclear. V was clipped by 4 bases and J by 5 bases, with 9 bases between them. Looked up from germline, CDR1 is SNHLY and CDR2 is FYNNEI. The CDR3 totals 12 residues. The DNA of the CDR3 is TGTGCCAGCAGTGTGGGTTTTAACGAGCAGTACTTC. Its protein product is CASSVGFNEQYF.

This clonotype was detected many times. The V gene is TRBV10-2, the J gene TRBJ1-6, with a possible D match to TRBD1 (6 bases). This CDR3 is 17 amino acids long. Trimming removed 7 bases at V and 3 bases at J, with 19 bases between. Per the germline V gene, CDR1 is WSHSY and CDR2 is SAAADI. CDR3 sequence reads: CASTDTGLGNYNSPLHF. In DNA form, the CDR3 reads TGCGCCAGCACCGATACAGGGCTCGGTAACTATAATTCACCCCTCCACTTT.

In DNA, the CDR3 is TGTGCCAGCAGCCCACCTCCGGCAGGATCGAACACCGGGGAGCTGTTTTTT. Its translation is CASSPPPAGSNTGELFF. The genes are TRBV3-1 and TRBJ2-2; D not resolved. The V end was cut by 4 bases, the J end by 0 bases, with 15 bases between. The length of the CDR3 is 17 residues. In germline, CDR1 is LGHDT, CDR2 YNNKEL (reference sequence).

The chain links TRBV2 to TRBJ2-7; possible D gene TRBD2, 5 bases. The V end lost 2 bases, the J end lost 6 bases, and 20 bases lay between the germline ends. Germline V CDR1 and CDR2: SNHLY, FYNNEI. This CDR3 spans 16 amino acids. The DNA for the CDR3 is TGTGCCAGCAGTGAATCGACGACACGAGGGAGCCTCGAGCAGTACTTC. It specifies CASSESTTRGSLEQYF.

The V and J genes are TRBV12-3 or TRBV12-4 and TRBJ2-2, with a weak D call TRBD1 (5 bases). Deletions cut 2 bases from V and 5 bases from J, with 18 bases between. The CDR3 is made up of 17 amino acids. The chain's CDR3 is CASSLPSYRRRTGELFF. CDR3 nucleotides: TGTGCCAGCAGTTTACCTTCTTACAGGCGAAGGACCGGGGAGCTGTTTTTT.

The CDR3 protein is CASSHSLPGGWGAQYF. DNA of the CDR3: TGTGCCAGCAGCCACTCCCTTCCGGGAGGGTGGGGGGCCCAGTACTTC. This chain connects TRBV5-4 to TRBJ2-5, with 8 bases fitting TRBD2. The germline V gene encodes CDR1 SGHNT and CDR2 YYREEE (reference sequence). This CDR3 is built from 16 residues. V trimming: 4 bases; J trimming: 9 bases; junction bases outside the gene matches: 17.

This clonotype was picked up many times. The chain uses TRBV20-1 and TRBJ2-1; possible D gene TRBD2, 5 bases. V was trimmed by 3 bases and J by 7 bases, leaving 19 bases between them. The CDR3 spans 15 residues. CDR1 DFQATT and CDR2 SNEGSKA come from the germline V gene (reference sequence). The CDR3 coding sequence is TGCAGTGCTAGCTATGCTCGCGGGCCCGGGAATGAGCAGTTCTTC. Translated: CSASYARGPGNEQFF.

The CDR3 here is CASSYSRQLNTEAFF. The CDR3 bases are TGTGCCAGCAGTTACTCGAGGCAGCTGAACACTGAAGCTTTCTTT. This chain links TRBV6-5 with TRBJ1-1; D remains unclear. The CDR3 length is 15 residues. Germline CDR1 MNHEY, CDR2 SVGAGI. V lost 0 bases to trimming and J lost 0 bases, with 8 bases between them.